The sequence of this TCR beta chain was determined in a study of CD8 T cells in Susac syndrome. Study at large: At blood draw, Susac syndrome patients were therapy-naive, on corticosteroids, or on intravenous immunoglobulin alone.

The RNA, roughly 0.45 to 1 ug, was put through reverse transcription using random hexamers. It was immunoSEQ multiplex PCR that amplified TCR beta CDR3 across 54 Vbeta and 13 Jbeta. In TCRdb, the immunoSEQ multiplex PCR reads were re-called with MiXCR into one record per CDR3 protein. Altogether under 90,000 distinct CDR3 sequences are present, 90% to 95% being singletons, with the ten largest covering about 0.54%. The CDR3 is 15 residues long. Trimming removed 4 bases from V and 8 bases from J; junction bases left unmatched: 12. Germline V gene data show CDR1 as DFQATT and CDR2 as SNEGSKA (reference sequence). From blood CD8+ and CD4+ T cells, TCR beta sequences were generated.

The V gene is TRBV20-1, the J gene TRBJ1-4; 8 nucleotides line up with TRBD1. This TCR was sampled from a human donor with Susac syndrome. Sequencing was carried out using CD4+ T cells from PBMCs. The CDR3 DNA is TGCAGTGCTACTCAGACAGGGGCCTTAAGGGAAAAACTGTTTTTT. It encodes CSATQTGALREKLFF.